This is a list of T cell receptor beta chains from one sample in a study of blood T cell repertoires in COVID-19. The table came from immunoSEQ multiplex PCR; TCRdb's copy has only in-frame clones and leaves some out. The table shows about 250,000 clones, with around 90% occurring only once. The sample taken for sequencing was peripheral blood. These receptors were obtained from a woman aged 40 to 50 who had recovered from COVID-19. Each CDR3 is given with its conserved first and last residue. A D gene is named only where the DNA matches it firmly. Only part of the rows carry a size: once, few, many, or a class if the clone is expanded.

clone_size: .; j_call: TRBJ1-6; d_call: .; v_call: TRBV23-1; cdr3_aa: CASSPSRRSESPLHF; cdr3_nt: TGCGCCAGCAGTCCCTCGAGGCGGAGCGAGTCACCCCTCCACTTT
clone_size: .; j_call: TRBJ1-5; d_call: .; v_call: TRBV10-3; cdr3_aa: CAISDRISNQPQHF; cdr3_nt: TGTGCCATCAGTGACAGGATTAGCAATCAGCCCCAGCATTTT
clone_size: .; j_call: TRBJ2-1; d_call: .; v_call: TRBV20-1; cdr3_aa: CSATSPTEQFF; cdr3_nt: TGCAGTGCTACGAGTCCCACTGAGCAGTTCTTC
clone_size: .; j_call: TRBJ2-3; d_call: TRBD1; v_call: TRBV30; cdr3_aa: CALNTGTGGWLSTDTQYF; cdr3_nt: TGTGCCTTAAACACCGGGACAGGGGGCTGGTTAAGCACAGATACGCAGTATTTT
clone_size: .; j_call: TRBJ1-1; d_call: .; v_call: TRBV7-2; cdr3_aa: CASSLDGGMDTEAFF; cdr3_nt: TGTGCCAGCAGCTTAGACGGGGGGATGGACACTGAAGCTTTCTTT
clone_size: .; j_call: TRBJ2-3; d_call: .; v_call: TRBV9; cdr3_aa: CASSVLATDTQYF; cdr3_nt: TGTGCCAGCAGCGTCCTAGCGACAGATACGCAGTATTTT
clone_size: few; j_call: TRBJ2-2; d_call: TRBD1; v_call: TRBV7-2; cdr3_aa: CASSPPKRQGADTGELFF; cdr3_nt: TGTGCCAGCAGCCCCCCGAAGCGACAGGGGGCGGACACCGGGGAGCTGTTTTTT
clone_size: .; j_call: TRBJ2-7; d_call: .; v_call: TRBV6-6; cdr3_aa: CASSYSTETPELYF; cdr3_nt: TGTGCCAGCAGTTACTCGACAGAAACCCCTGAACTATACTTC
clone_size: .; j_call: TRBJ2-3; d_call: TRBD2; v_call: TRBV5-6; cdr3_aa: CASSNARGADTQYF; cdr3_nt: TGTGCCAGCAGCAATGCCCGGGGGGCAGATACGCAGTATTTT
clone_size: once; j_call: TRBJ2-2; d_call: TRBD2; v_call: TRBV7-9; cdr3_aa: CASSLGASGNTGELFF; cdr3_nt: TGTGCCAGCAGCTTAGGGGCTAGCGGGAACACCGGGGAGCTGTTTTTT